Sequencing of this T cell receptor beta chain was carried out in a study of CD8 T cells in ankylosing spondylitis. General study findings and limits: Disease-associated clonotypes exhibited CD8+ identity and were relatively infrequent in peripheral blood.

This CDR3 has 16 amino acids. Trimming cost V 5 bases and J 1 base; bases outside gene matches: 9. CDR1 and CDR2 (germline): SEHNR, FQNEAQ (reference sequence). TCRdb analysed the 5' RACE reads with MiXCR anew, one entry per CDR3 protein. Of under 250,000 distinct CDR3 sequences in the sample, roughly 32% were seen once. About this clonotype: The target antigen is unknown.

Input material: blood, either unsorted or a sorted T cell fraction (not recorded which). This rearrangement joins TRBV7-9 to TRBJ2-5; 8 bases match TRBD1. The clonotype was recovered from a male donor with ankylosing spondylitis or in good health (not recorded which). CDR3 protein: CASSMRDRTGQETQYF. CDR3 DNA: TGTGCCAGCAGCATGCGGGACAGGACGGGCCAAGAGACCCAGTACTTC.